These T cell receptor beta chains were read from a single sample in a study of shared clonotypes between healthy human individuals. Profiled with immunoSEQ multiplex PCR; TCRdb holds only in-frame clones, not every one. The data show some 2,100,000 clones, roughly 91% seen once. The sequenced sample was naive CD8+ T cells from PBMCs. These receptors were obtained from a man between 18 and 29 years old in good health. Some clones in this sample may be carry-over from other donors' samples. Each CDR3 is given with its conserved first and last residue. The D gene is left open where the match is weak. Size is stated for part of the rows, as once, few or many counts, or as a class when the clone is expanded.

CDR3 protein,CDR3 DNA,J gene,V gene,D gene,clone size
CASSPPLYSSSYNEQFF,TGTGCCAGCAGTCCCCCCCTATATAGCAGCTCCTACAATGAGCAGTTCTTC,TRBJ2-1,TRBV28,-,once
CASSESGDEAFF,TGTGCCAGCAGTGAATCAGGGGATGAAGCTTTCTTT,TRBJ1-1,TRBV25-1,-,once
CASSFGPTYEQYF,TGTGCCAGCAGCTTTGGACCCACTTACGAGCAGTACTTC,TRBJ2-7,TRBV5-4,-,-
CASSGPKQGVGNTEAFF,TGTGCCAGCAGTGGACCTAAACAGGGGGTTGGGAACACTGAAGCTTTCTTT,TRBJ1-1,TRBV6-1,TRBD1,-
CASSHQYLGSFF,TGTGCCAGCAGTCACCAGTACCTTGGATCTTTCTTT,TRBJ1-1,TRBV28,-,-
CASSRWNEQFF,TGCGCCAGCAGCCGGTGGAATGAGCAGTTCTTC,TRBJ2-1,TRBV4-3,-,-
CASSQATGTSNSEQFF,TGCGCCAGCAGCCAAGCCACCGGGACTAGCAATAGTGAGCAGTTCTTC,TRBJ2-1,TRBV4-3,TRBD2,once
CASSFRLRLADPYEQYF,TGTGCCAGCAGCTTCCGACTTCGACTAGCGGATCCCTACGAGCAGTACTTC,TRBJ2-7,TRBV7-2,TRBD2,-
CSVLGTGAYEQYF,TGCAGCGTTCTAGGGACAGGGGCCTACGAGCAGTACTTC,TRBJ2-7,TRBV29-1,TRBD1,-
CASSSGWGSEAFF,TGTGCCAGCAGCTCGGGATGGGGCTCTGAAGCTTTCTTT,TRBJ1-1,TRBV5-6,-,few
CASSPGTVSYEQYF,TGTGCCAGCAGTCCCGGGACAGTCTCCTACGAGCAGTACTTC,TRBJ2-7,TRBV5-6,TRBD1,-
CASSVDVGPEQYF,TGTGCCAGCAGCGTAGATGTGGGGCCCGAGCAGTACTTC,TRBJ2-7,TRBV9,-,-
CASSSGTGVGYEQYF,TGTGCCAGCAGCAGTGGGACAGGGGTGGGCTACGAGCAGTACTTC,TRBJ2-7,TRBV5-5,TRBD1,-
CASSITGALPEAFF,TGTGCCAGCAGCATAACAGGGGCCCTGCCTGAAGCTTTCTTT,TRBJ1-1,TRBV7-8,TRBD1,-
CASSRPGLADNEQFF,TGTGCCAGCAGCCGACCGGGACTAGCGGACAATGAGCAGTTCTTC,TRBJ2-1,TRBV7-3,TRBD2,-
CASSWTQREGGFF,TGTGCCAGCAGTTGGACCCAGCGGGAGGGGGGGTTCTTC,TRBJ2-1,TRBV28,TRBD2,-
CASSLNRVEEKLFF,TGTGCCAGCAGCTTAAACAGGGTTGAAGAAAAACTGTTTTTT,TRBJ1-4,TRBV11-2,-,-
CASSLSLGHNTEAFF,TGTGCCAGCAGTTTATCGCTTGGACACAACACTGAAGCTTTCTTT,TRBJ1-1,TRBV27,-,-
CASSFGQGSYEQYF,TGTGCCAGCAGCTTCGGGCAGGGATCCTACGAGCAGTACTTC,TRBJ2-7,TRBV5-6,-,once
CASSEGDGALSGAFF,TGTGCCAGCAGCGAGGGGGATGGGGCCCTCTCCGGAGCTTTCTTT,TRBJ1-1,TRBV9,-,-
CASTTSGDTQYF,TGTGCCAGCACGACTTCCGGGGATACGCAGTATTTT,TRBJ2-3,TRBV9,-,-
CASSEDSRWGLAAQETQYF,TGTGCCAGCAGTGAAGATTCGAGGTGGGGACTAGCGGCTCAAGAGACCCAGTACTTC,TRBJ2-5,TRBV6-1,TRBD2,-
CASSLAGGGTEAFF,TGTGCCAGCAGCTTAGCGGGGGGCGGGACTGAAGCTTTCTTT,TRBJ1-1,TRBV7-2,-,-
CASSAVADSYNEQFF,TGTGCCAGCAGCGCCGTAGCGGACTCCTACAATGAGCAGTTCTTC,TRBJ2-1,TRBV9,-,-
CASSLLASSTDTQYF,TGTGCCAGCAGTTTACTAGCGTCTAGCACAGATACGCAGTATTTT,TRBJ2-3,TRBV28,-,-
CASSVDRDSGSYEQYF,TGTGCCAGCAGCGTAGACAGGGACTCCGGCTCCTACGAGCAGTACTTC,TRBJ2-7,TRBV9,-,-
CASSLIAGLGEQFF,TGTGCCAGCAGCCTAATAGCGGGATTAGGTGAGCAGTTCTTC,TRBJ2-1,TRBV9,TRBD2,-
CASSPSVSSYNEQFF,TGTGCCAGCAGCCCTTCCGTAAGCTCCTACAATGAGCAGTTCTTC,TRBJ2-1,TRBV9,-,-
CASSQGFRGRLTSYGYTF,TGTGCCAGCAGCCAAGGGTTCAGGGGGCGGTTAACGAGCTATGGCTACACCTTC,TRBJ1-2,TRBV4-2,TRBD1,-
CASSILAGGPGDTQYF,TGTGCCAGCAGTATACTAGCGGGAGGGCCTGGAGATACGCAGTATTTT,TRBJ2-3,TRBV27,TRBD2,-
CASNNGASSYNEQFF,TGTGCCAGCAACAATGGGGCTAGCTCCTACAATGAGCAGTTCTTC,TRBJ2-1,TRBV27,-,-
CASSEGTGGGYEQYF,TGTGCCAGCAGCGAAGGGACAGGGGGTGGCTACGAGCAGTACTTC,TRBJ2-7,TRBV9,TRBD1,-
CASSYSAREGTYEQYF,TGTGCCAGCAGTTACTCGGCGCGGGAGGGTACCTACGAGCAGTACTTC,TRBJ2-7,TRBV6-6,TRBD2,-